This TCR beta chain was identified in a study of metastatic and nonmetastatic thyroid tumors (dated by TCRdb to the early 2020s). Broadly, across the study: The researchers compared repertoires between peripheral blood samples and tumor or nodule tissue samples from patients with malignant or benign thyroid disease. Broad study findings and their caveats: TCR beta diversity was reported as significantly higher in malignant tumors than in benign nodules, in both blood and tumor samples.

The CDR3 numbers 12 residues from cysteine through phenylalanine. Only the CDR3 part of the read is kept: 36 bases, read in frame from the first base. From a lookup of the germline V gene, CDR1 and CDR2 are SGHRS and YFSETQ. After removal of 4 bases from V and 8 bases from J, the junction retains 0 bases not matched to a gene. None of the patients had been given any treatment before thyroid surgery. Using T-cell receptor beta sequencing, the study looked back at clinical samples from patients collected from the early 2010s to the late 2010s. Library construction relied on PCR. The sequencing machine was an Illumina HiSeq 4000. High-throughput sequencing was used to profile the TCR beta-chain CDR3 region of every patient. The paper's processing steps were these. A classifier to discriminate distant-metastatic papillary thyroid cancer patients was built from CDR3 differences across clinicopathological groups. To measure repertoire diversity the researchers used the Shannon index, while the Morisita-Horn index served to gauge how similar the tumor and blood repertoires were. TCRdb reprocessed the public reads (quality trimming at Q25 with fastp, clone calling with MiXCR) and kept in-frame beta chains. What appears here as the V and J calls and clone size reflects TCRdb's work, not the paper's. In this sample the table shows under 20,000 clones, around 3.8% of which occur a single time. The ten largest make up about a quarter of the sample.

A few counts support this clone. Its target antigen remains unknown. Nothing much larger sits one base from this clone, and base qualities are not available. Sequencing was done on a sample of tumor tissue. The receptor was isolated from a female donor with papillary thyroid cancer or a benign thyroid nodule (not recorded which). Some clones in this sample may be carry-over from other donors' samples. This receptor chain uses TRBV5-1 and TRBJ2-1, with 10 junctional bases fitting TRBD2. Read as DNA, the sequence is TGCGCCAGCAGCCTAGCGGGAGATGAGCAGTTCTTC. This translates into CASSLAGDEQFF. Supplemented by the reference TRBV5-1 and TRBJ2-1 proteins around the CDR3, the complete variable domain is KAGVTQTPRYLIKTRGQQVTLSCSPISGHRSVSWYQQTPGQGLQFLFEYFSETQRNKGNFPGRFSGRQFSNSRSEMNVSTLELGDSALYLCASSLAGDEQFFGPGTRLTVL.